These T cell receptor beta chains were read from a single sample in a study of OX40 agonist ivuxolimab in advanced cancers. TCRdb's copy holds only in-frame clones and misses some; the assay was immunoSEQ multiplex PCR. The sample holds 77,000 or so clones, roughly 94% seen once. The input for sequencing was CD4+ or CD8+ T cells sorted from blood, taken in a trial of the OX40 agonist ivuxolimab. Receptor source: an adult with an advanced solid tumor such as melanoma, head and neck, liver or kidney cancer. CDR3s leave out the opening cysteine and the closing phenylalanine or tryptophan.

J | V | CDR3
TRBJ2-3 | TRBV18 | ASSPRTGGPTDTQY
TRBJ2-3 | TRBV2 | ASSEGSAGSTDTQY
TRBJ2-3 | TRBV6-6 | ASSYSGPPTLDTQY
TRBJ2-3 | TRBV7-7 | ASSLLLEEDTQY
TRBJ2-5 | TRBV11-2 | ASSLGGGWGQETQY
TRBJ2-3 | TRBV4-1 | ASSQSLSTDTQY
TRBJ2-5 | TRBV11-2 | ASSLSAGGRETQY
TRBJ1-3 | TRBV4-1 | ASQRDRASGNTIY
TRBJ1-2 | TRBV9 | ASSVEDIYGYT
TRBJ2-1 | TRBV11-2 | ASSSSSGRAGEQF
TRBJ1-2 | TRBV10-3 | ATMTGGPYGYT
TRBJ1-2 | TRBV27 | ASSLFGGRASYGYT
TRBJ2-5 | TRBV13 | ASRATWDGGEETQY
TRBJ1-5 | TRBV19 | ASSIGQGVAQPQH
TRBJ1-6 | TRBV10-2 | ASNTGNSYNSPLH
TRBJ1-1 | TRBV2 | ASSEALMNTEAF
TRBJ1-1 | TRBV28 | ASSLGYTEAF
TRBJ2-1 | TRBV19 | ASSIVSGGAQDEQF
TRBJ1-1 | TRBV7-6 | ASSTRDGDTEAF
TRBJ2-3 | TRBV18 | ASSPQEIVDTQY
TRBJ1-1 | TRBV5-1 | ASSLALRDRRREAF
TRBJ1-2 | TRBV27 | ASSFSWGNGYT
TRBJ1-1 | TRBV6-6 | ASSLGATNTEAF
TRBJ2-7 | TRBV5-6 | ASSSRTAHEQY
TRBJ2-1 | TRBV9 | ASSVSGATGSEQF
TRBJ2-7 | TRBV6-5 | ASSSGEHAEQY
TRBJ2-3 | TRBV5-6 | ASIYRRDRKTDTQY
TRBJ2-3 | TRBV5-6 | ASSLAGDTQY
TRBJ2-3 | TRBV9 | ASSVEGGGTDTQY
TRBJ1-1 | TRBV21-1 | ASTSRGEAF
TRBJ1-1 | TRBV6-1 | ASSEVGGVSPEAF
TRBJ2-3 | TRBV7-2 | ASSSKLAGAPQDTQY